This T cell receptor (beta chain) appears in the sequencing data of a study of CD8+ T cells in alopecia areata. Once RNA had been extracted, it was reverse transcribed into cDNA to act as the sequencing template. The table came from immunoSEQ multiplex PCR; TCRdb's copy has only in-frame clones and leaves some out. The sample holds 200,000 or so clones, about three fifths seen once. V was pared by 4 bases and J by 1 base, with 9 bases between. This CDR3 region has 13 residues. Looked up from germline, CDR1 is GTSNPN and CDR2 is SVGIG (reference sequence). The source was CD4+ T cells sorted from blood, collected at week 0. This sequence joins TRBV30 and TRBJ2-3; D possibly corresponds to TRBD2 (6 bases). The receptor's source is a human donor with alopecia areata. In nucleotides, the CDR3 is TGTGCCTGGAACAAGCGGGGCACAGATACGCAGTATTTT. It specifies CAWNKRGTDTQYF.